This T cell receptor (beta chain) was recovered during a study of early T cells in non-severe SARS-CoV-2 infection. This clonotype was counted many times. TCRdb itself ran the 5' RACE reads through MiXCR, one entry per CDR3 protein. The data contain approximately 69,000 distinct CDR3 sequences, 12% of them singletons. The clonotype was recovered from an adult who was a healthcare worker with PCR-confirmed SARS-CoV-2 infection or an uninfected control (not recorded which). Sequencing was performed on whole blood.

As DNA, the CDR3 is TGTGCCAGCAGCGCTACAGTAGATACGCAGTATTTT. Protein: CASSATVDTQYF. V is TRBV9 and J is TRBJ2-3, with D unclear. The CDR3 is 12 amino acids. The V end was cut by 3 bases, the J end by 5 bases, with 7 bases between. Germline V gene data show CDR1 as SGDLS and CDR2 as YYNGEE.